These 5 T cell receptor beta chains came from one sample sequenced in a study of blood T cell repertoires in COVID-19. The table came from immunoSEQ multiplex PCR; TCRdb's copy has only in-frame clones and leaves some out. The sample contains 500,000 to 600,000 clones, around nine tenths of which appear only once. The sequencing sample was made of peripheral blood. These receptors were obtained from a woman aged 45-65 years with COVID-19, enrolled during active disease.

In this sample, this clone turned up many times. The V gene is TRBV7-9, the J gene TRBJ2-3; 8 bases align to TRBD1. V lost 6 bases, J lost 4 bases, and 9 bases stayed unmatched. The CDR3 is 15 residues long. Germline CDR1 is SEHNR and CDR2 is FQNEAQ (reference sequence). The CDR3: CASRKTGAPADTQYF. The CDR3 DNA sequence: TGTGCCAGCAGAAAGACAGGGGCCCCCGCAGATACGCAGTATTTT.

Comments on this clone: The junction does not match germline at one end; this may be a read error. The genes are TRBV24-1 and TRBJ2-7; TRBD1 matches at 8 bases. The CDR3 consists of 15 residues. Looked up from germline, CDR1 is KGHDR and CDR2 is SFDVKD. CDR3 DNA sequence: TGTGCCACCAGTGATCCGGGACAGGACTCCTTCGAGCAGTACTTC. Translating it yields CATSDPGQDSFEQYF.

This clone occurred once. The rearrangement uses TRBV29-1 and TRBJ2-1, with 10 nucleotides matching TRBD1. Germline assignment: CDR1 SQVTM and CDR2 ANQGSEA. V was clipped by 6 bases and J by 4 bases; unmatched bases: 6. This CDR3 has 14 amino acids. CDR3 nucleotides: TGCAGCGTGGCGAGACAGGGGGCATACAATGAGCAGTTCTTC. As protein: CSVARQGAYNEQFF.

This clone occurred many times. The identical CDR3 is also encoded by other nucleotide sequences in the sample. The V and J genes are TRBV5-4 and TRBJ1-2; 8 bases are shared with TRBD1. There are 14 residues in the CDR3. Trimming cost V 3 bases and J 2 bases; bases outside gene matches: 3. The V gene's germline CDR1 is SGHNT and CDR2 YYREEE (reference sequence). The CDR3 sequence is CASSSRTGNYGYTF. The CDR3 DNA sequence: TGTGCCAGCAGCTCACGGACAGGGAACTATGGCTACACCTTC.

The rearrangement joins TRBV28 to TRBJ1-5; D is ambiguous. Between the trimmed V and J ends, which lost 2 bases and 3 bases, there was a span of 14 bases. Per germline, CDR1 MDHEN and CDR2 SYDVKM. CDR3 size: 16 residues. In DNA, the CDR3 is TGTGCCAGCAGTTTAGAGGGTGCGGGGTACAATCAGCCCCAGCATTTT. Encoded protein: CASSLEGAGYNQPQHF.